The rows below give T cell receptor beta chains drawn from one sample of a study of T cells of healthy individuals. A single record per CDR3 protein comes from TCRdb applying MiXCR to the 5' RACE reads. The repertoire consists of tens of thousands of distinct CDR3 sequences, with 15% to 20% occurring once and the leading ten covering about 4.7%. The receptor set was obtained from a human donor in good health. The CDR3 runs from the conserved cysteine through the conserved F or W. The order of the fields is D gene, clone size, J gene, V gene, CDR3 protein, CDR3 DNA. D genes are given only for firm matches. Rows may omit the clone size; those that give it use once, few, many or a size class.

>.|many|TRBJ2-5|TRBV28
CASSSTGSQETQYF
TGTGCCAGCAGTTCTACAGGGTCGCAAGAGACCCAGTACTTC
>.|.|TRBJ2-1|TRBV5-1
CASSLGENEQFF
TGCGCCAGCAGCTTAGGTGAAAATGAGCAGTTCTTC
>TRBD2|few|TRBJ2-3|TRBV6-2/TRBV6-3
CASSRAGGSLSTDTQYF
TGTGCCAGCAGTCGAGCGGGGGGGAGCCTTAGCACAGATACGCAGTATTTT
>.|.|TRBJ2-7|TRBV6-2/TRBV6-3
CASSYSRVEQYF
TGTGCCAGCAGTTACTCCAGGGTCGAGCAGTACTTC
>.|.|TRBJ1-6|TRBV5-1
CASSFGQDSPLHF
TGCGCCAGCAGCTTCGGGCAGGATTCACCCCTCCACTTT
>TRBD2|.|TRBJ2-1|TRBV5-1
CASSLEATSDYNEQFF
TGCGCCAGCAGCTTGGAGGCGACTAGCGACTACAATGAGCAGTTCTTC
>TRBD2|many|TRBJ2-1|TRBV6-5
CASSYPSGNPPSYNEQFF
TGTGCCAGCAGCTACCCTAGCGGGAACCCACCCTCCTACAATGAGCAGTTCTTC
>.|many|TRBJ2-7|TRBV12-3/TRBV12-4
CASSHGLYEQYF
TGTGCCAGCAGCCACGGACTTTACGAGCAGTACTTC
>TRBD2|many|TRBJ2-1|TRBV9
CASSAREWGSGRAYNEQFF
TGTGCCAGCAGCGCTAGAGAGTGGGGTAGCGGGAGGGCCTACAATGAGCAGTTCTTC
>TRBD2|many|TRBJ2-1|TRBV2
CASSDGLAGVGEDEQFF
TGTGCCAGCAGTGATGGGCTAGCGGGAGTAGGGGAGGATGAGCAGTTCTTC
>.|few|TRBJ2-2|TRBV7-7
CASSSRETGELFF
TGTGCCAGCAGCTCTAGGGAAACCGGGGAGCTGTTTTTT
>.|.|TRBJ1-4|TRBV20-1
CSVRGLGQQSATNEKLFF
TGCAGTGTTAGAGGTCTGGGACAACAAAGTGCAACTAATGAAAAACTGTTTTTT
>.|many|TRBJ1-2|TRBV5-1
CASSSVGNGYTF
TGCGCCAGCAGCTCTGTAGGGAATGGCTACACCTTC
>TRBD1|many|TRBJ1-5|TRBV20-1
CSASLPQGDHQPQHF
TGCAGTGCTAGTCTTCCACAGGGGGACCATCAGCCCCAGCATTTT
>.|.|TRBJ1-2|TRBV12-3/TRBV12-4
CASSSPGGGVGYTF
TGTGCCAGCAGTTCCCCGGGGGGTGGGGTAGGCTACACCTTC